The clone carrying this T cell receptor beta chain has only a few counts. What it binds is unknown. The entry originates in a study of T cell repertoires in cytomegalovirus infection. The overall study: Public TCR beta signature analysis indicated the presence of both CMV infection and matching HLA type.

Study-wide results and caveats: It was HLA-C-restricted CMV-specific TCR beta clonotypes that dominated the response ex vivo. The cumulative frequency of public TCR beta families identified carriers of CMV plus the relevant HLA.

The CDR3 runs 17 residues. The germline gives CDR1 SNHLY, CDR2 FYNNEI. V lost 3 bases to trimming and J lost 5 bases; unmatched junction nucleotides: 12. TCRdb re-analysed the reads in MiXCR, keeping a single row per CDR3 protein. Of some 180,000 distinct CDR3 sequences in the sample, about 17% were seen once. Sequencing used CD8+ T cells from PBMCs. This receptor was obtained from a human donor in good health (CMV status not recorded). Some clones in this sample may be carry-over from other donors' samples. The rearrangement joins TRBV2 to TRBJ1-5; 8 positions agree with TRBD1. The CDR3 coding sequence is TGTGCCAGCAGTGAGGTGGACAGGGTAACATTAGATCAGCCCCAGCATTTT. Translation: CASSEVDRVTLDQPQHF.